Presented here are 4 T cell receptor beta chains from one specimen sequenced in a study of CD8+ T cells in alopecia areata. RNA was extracted and reverse transcribed into cDNA as the sequencing template. Profiling relied on immunoSEQ multiplex PCR, and the TCRdb table lists in-frame clones only, not all of them. The table records hundreds of thousands of clones, approximately 67% of them present only once. The treatment was: oral pan-JAK inhibitor, 5-10 mg twice daily. Source: CD4+ T cells sorted from blood, taken at week 44, from a patient treated with tofacitinib. These receptors were collected from a human donor with alopecia areata.

The J gene is TRBJ2-7, the V gene TRBV9; no definite D call. Trimming took off 0 bases at V and 1 base at J, with 8 bases between the two ends. CDR3 length: 14 residues. The germline CDR1 and CDR2 sequences are SGDLS and YYNGEE. The CDR3 bases are TGTGCCAGCAGCGTAGAAGGAAGATCCTACGAGCAGTACTTC. It encodes CASSVEGRSYEQYF.

The chain employs TRBV7-3 and TRBJ1-6; 8 positions match TRBD1. Germline V lookup: CDR1 SGHTA, CDR2 FQGTGA. This CDR3 comprises 15 residues. Unmatched junction bases numbered 5, after V lost 3 bases and J lost 7 bases. The chain's CDR3 is CASSLGTGMNSPLHF. The CDR3 bases are TGTGCCAGCAGCTTGGGGACAGGCATGAATTCACCCCTCCACTTT.

The chain recombines TRBV5-6 with TRBJ1-1; D not resolved. This CDR3 region has 12 residues. Trimming removed 1 base at V and 5 bases at J, with 6 bases between. Per germline, CDR1 SGHDT and CDR2 YYEEEE. CDR3 residues: CASSLRSTEAFF. Here the CDR3 DNA reads TGTGCCAGCAGCTTGAGGAGTACTGAAGCTTTCTTT.

This clone was counted only a few times. The chain joins TRBV7-2 to TRBJ2-5, with TRBD2 matching 7 bases. Germline V gene data show CDR1 as SGHTA and CDR2 as FQGNSA. After removal of 5 bases from V and 7 bases from J, the junction contained 13 bases not matched to a gene. The CDR3 spans 15 residues. The CDR3 here is CASSPGGTGVGTQYF. The CDR3, as DNA: TGTGCCAGCAGCCCCGGGGGGACGGGGGTTGGGACCCAGTACTTC.